This record looks at one TCR beta chain sequence and its context. Which antigen it targets is not known. Within one base of it there is no much larger clone, and no base qualities were kept. This specimen comes from a study of PD-1 blockade in classical Hodgkin lymphoma (dated by TCRdb to about 2020). About the full investigation: To define a peripheral blood immune signature of response to PD-1 blockade in classical Hodgkin lymphoma, the study combined TCR beta sequencing with CyTOF.

The investigation overall reported the following: The study covered only a single clinical trial cohort, and the causes of the repertoire differences, possibly disease activity or prior therapy, were still not defined. Newly diagnosed patients were reported to have lower baseline TCR diversity than healthy donors, and relapsed/refractory patients were reported to have lower baseline TCR diversity still.

The Qiagen DNeasy kit was used to extract genomic DNA from unsorted PBMCs and from the negatively selected CD4+ and CD8+ fractions. Using primers that anneal to V and J segments, immunoSEQ multiplex PCR amplified the TCR beta CDR3 regions. A synthetic immune receptor repertoire was used to minimize amplification bias, and remaining bias was computationally removed after sequencing. In the original analysis: Repertoire diversity was quantified as the Shannon entropy index using custom Python scripts. The unsorted, CD4+ and CD8+ repertoires were each analyzed separately, with the exception of combined analyses, where CD4+ and CD8+ sequences were merged in silico. In its TCRdb copy, this immuneACCESS table keeps in-frame sequences only and misses some clones. Where compared with another copy, unresolved V genes explain less than half of these, and the others have no known cause. The V and J calls and clone size come from that table; D and trimming were worked out from the DNA. Recorded for this sample are 29,000 or so clones; roughly 90% of them occurred a single time. The ten most abundant clones make up around 0.33% of the sample.

In the paper's terms, the time point label means: newly diagnosed, previously untreated cHL patient sample. Using a Miltenyi CD4+ T cell isolation kit, CD4+ T cells were purified from thawed PBMCs through magnetic negative selection. As a comparison group for the relapsed/refractory trial patients, PBMCs from patients with newly diagnosed, previously untreated classical Hodgkin lymphoma were sequenced. After peripheral blood was drawn into 8 mL Vacutainer Cell Preparation Tubes, PBMCs were isolated by centrifugation and then cryopreserved. Purified CD4+ and CD8+ fractions were prepared only for cases with an additional available PBMC sample. Magnetically labelled cells were depleted on LS columns in a quadroMACS separator, and the flow-through was collected as the purified fraction. Input material: CD4+ T cells from blood. This TCR derives from a human donor with classical Hodgkin lymphoma.

The CDR3 protein is CASAREGGPWEQFF. The DNA sequence is as follows: TGTGCCAGCGCCCGGGAGGGAGGGCCATGGGAGCAGTTCTTC. Recombination linked TRBV7-2 to TRBJ2-1, and TRBD2 matches 8 of the central bases. The CDR1 and CDR2 encoded by the germline V gene are SGHTA and FQGNSA. Counted from cysteine to phenylalanine, this CDR3 has 14 amino acids. CDR3 DNA is the only sequence kept; it has 42 bases, read in frame from the first base. V and J are trimmed by 8 bases and 10 bases, and the gene matches miss 13 bases of the junction.